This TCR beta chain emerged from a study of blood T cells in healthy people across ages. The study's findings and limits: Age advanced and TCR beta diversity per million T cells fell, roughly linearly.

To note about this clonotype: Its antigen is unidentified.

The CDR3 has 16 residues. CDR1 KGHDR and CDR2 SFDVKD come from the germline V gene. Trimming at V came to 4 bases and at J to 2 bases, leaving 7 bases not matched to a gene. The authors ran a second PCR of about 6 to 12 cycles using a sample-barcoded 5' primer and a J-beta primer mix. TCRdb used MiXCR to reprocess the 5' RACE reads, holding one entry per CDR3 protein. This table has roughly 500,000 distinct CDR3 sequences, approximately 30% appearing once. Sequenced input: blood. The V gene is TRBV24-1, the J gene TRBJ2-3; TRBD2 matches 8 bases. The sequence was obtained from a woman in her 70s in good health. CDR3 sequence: CATSEGAGGLTDTQYF. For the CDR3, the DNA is TGTGCCACCAGTGAAGGGGCGGGGGGTCTCACAGATACGCAGTATTTT.